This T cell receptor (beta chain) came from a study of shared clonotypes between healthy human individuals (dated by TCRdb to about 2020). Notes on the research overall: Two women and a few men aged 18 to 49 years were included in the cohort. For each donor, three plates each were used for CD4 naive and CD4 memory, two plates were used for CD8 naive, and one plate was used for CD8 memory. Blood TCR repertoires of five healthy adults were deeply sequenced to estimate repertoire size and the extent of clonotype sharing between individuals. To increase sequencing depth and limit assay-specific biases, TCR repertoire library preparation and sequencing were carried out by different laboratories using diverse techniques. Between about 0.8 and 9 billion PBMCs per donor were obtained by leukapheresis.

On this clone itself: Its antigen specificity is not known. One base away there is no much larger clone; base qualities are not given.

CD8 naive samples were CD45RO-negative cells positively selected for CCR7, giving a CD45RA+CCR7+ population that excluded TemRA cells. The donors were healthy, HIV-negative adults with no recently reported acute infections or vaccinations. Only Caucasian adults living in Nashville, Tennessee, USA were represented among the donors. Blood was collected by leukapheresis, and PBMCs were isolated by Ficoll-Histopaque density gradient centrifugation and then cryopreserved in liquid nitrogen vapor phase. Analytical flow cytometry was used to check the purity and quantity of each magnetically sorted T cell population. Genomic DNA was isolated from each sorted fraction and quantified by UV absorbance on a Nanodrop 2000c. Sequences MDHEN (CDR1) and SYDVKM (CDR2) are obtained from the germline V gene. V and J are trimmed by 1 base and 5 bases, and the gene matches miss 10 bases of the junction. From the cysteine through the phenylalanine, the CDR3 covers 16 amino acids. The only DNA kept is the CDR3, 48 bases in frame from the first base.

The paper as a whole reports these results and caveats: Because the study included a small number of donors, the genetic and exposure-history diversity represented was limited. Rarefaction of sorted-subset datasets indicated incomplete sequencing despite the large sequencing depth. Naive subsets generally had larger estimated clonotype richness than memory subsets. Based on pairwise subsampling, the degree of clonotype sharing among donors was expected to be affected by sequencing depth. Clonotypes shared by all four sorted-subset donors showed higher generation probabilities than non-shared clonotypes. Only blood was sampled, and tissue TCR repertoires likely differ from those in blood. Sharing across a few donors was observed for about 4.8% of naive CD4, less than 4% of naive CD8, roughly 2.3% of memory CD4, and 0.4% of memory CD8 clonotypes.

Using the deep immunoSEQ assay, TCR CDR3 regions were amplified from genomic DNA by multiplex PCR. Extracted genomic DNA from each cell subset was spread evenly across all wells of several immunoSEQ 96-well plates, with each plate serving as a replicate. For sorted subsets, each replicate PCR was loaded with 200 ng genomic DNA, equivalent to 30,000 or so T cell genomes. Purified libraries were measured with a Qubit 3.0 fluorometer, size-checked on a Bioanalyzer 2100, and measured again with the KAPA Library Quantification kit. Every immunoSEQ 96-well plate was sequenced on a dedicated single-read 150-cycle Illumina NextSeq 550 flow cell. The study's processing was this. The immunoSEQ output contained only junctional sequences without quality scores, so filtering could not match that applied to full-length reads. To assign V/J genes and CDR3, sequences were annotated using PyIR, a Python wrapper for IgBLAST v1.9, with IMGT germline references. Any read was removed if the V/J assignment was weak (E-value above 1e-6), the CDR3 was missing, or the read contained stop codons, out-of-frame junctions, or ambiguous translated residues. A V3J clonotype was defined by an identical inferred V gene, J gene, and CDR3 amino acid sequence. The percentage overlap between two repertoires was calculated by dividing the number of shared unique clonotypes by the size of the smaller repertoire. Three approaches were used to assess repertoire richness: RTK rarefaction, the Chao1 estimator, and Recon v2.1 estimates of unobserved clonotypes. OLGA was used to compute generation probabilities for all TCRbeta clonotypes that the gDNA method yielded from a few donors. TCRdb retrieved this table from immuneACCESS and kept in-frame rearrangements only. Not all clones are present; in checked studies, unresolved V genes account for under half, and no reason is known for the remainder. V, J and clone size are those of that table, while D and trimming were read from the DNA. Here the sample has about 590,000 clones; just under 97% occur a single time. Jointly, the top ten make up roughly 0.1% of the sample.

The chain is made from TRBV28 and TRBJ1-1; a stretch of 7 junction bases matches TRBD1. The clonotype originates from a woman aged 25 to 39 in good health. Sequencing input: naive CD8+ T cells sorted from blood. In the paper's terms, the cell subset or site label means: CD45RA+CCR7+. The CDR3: CASSLLTQGIETEAFF. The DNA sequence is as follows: TGTGCCAGCAGTTTATTGACACAGGGGATTGAAACTGAAGCTTTCTTT.